This TCR beta chain was identified during a study of blood T cell repertoires in COVID-19. Study in general: Spain, Italy and the United States supplied samples that represented acute and convalescent COVID-19.

The CDR3 spans 19 residues. Germline V lookup: CDR1 MNHEY, CDR2 SMNVEV (reference sequence). J was trimmed by 7 bases and V by 5 bases; bases with no gene match: 21. This clone was observed once. Profiled with immunoSEQ multiplex PCR; TCRdb holds only in-frame clones, not every one. The sample lists 80,000 to 100,000 clones, around 96% occurring once. The TCR was taken from a human donor with active COVID-19. The donor label of this sample is uncertain. Specimen: peripheral blood. The chain employs TRBV27 and TRBJ1-5; 9 bases line up with TRBD1. The CDR3 loop is CASSPDPGTGWSIAQPQHF. CDR3 nucleotides: TGTGCCAGCAGTCCTGACCCCGGGACAGGGTGGTCTATAGCGCAGCCCCAGCATTTT.